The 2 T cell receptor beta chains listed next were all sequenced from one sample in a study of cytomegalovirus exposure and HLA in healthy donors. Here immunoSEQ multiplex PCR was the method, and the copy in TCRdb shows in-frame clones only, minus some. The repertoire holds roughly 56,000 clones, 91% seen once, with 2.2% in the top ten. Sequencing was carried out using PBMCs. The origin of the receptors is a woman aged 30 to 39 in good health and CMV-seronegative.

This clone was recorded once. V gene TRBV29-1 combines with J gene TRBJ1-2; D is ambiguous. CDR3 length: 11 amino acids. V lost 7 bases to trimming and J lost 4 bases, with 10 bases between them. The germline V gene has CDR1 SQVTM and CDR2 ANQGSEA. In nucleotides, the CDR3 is TGCAGCGCTAGGGAGGGCTATGGCTACACCTTC. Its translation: CSAREGYGYTF.

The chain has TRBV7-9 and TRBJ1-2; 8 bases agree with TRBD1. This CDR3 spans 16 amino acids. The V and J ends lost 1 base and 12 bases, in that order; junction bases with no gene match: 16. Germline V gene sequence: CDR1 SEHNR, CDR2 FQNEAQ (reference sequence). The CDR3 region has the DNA TGTGCCAGCAGCTTAGTCTCGACAGGGGAATCCAAGGCCGACACCTTC. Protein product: CASSLVSTGESKADTF.